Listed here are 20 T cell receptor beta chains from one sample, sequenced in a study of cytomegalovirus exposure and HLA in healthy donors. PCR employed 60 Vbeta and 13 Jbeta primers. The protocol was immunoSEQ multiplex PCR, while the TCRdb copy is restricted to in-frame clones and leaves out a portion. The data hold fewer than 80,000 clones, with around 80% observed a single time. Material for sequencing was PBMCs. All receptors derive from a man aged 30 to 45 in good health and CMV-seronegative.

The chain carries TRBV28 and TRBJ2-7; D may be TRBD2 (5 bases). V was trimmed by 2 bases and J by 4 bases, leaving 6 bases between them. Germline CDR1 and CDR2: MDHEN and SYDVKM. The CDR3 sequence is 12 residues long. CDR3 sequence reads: CASSLRTYEQYF. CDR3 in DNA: TGTGCCAGCAGTTTAAGGACTTACGAGCAGTACTTC.

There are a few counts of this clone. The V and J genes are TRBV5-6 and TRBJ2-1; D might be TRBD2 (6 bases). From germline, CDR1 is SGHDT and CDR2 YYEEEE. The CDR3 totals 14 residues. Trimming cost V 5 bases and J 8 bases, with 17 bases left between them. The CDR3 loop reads CASSSTGVRDEQFF. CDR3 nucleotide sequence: TGTGCCAGCAGTTCCACGGGGGTCAGGGATGAGCAGTTCTTC. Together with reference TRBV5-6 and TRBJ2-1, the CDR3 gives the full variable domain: DAGVTQSPTHLIKTRGQQVTLRCSPKSGHDTVSWYQQALGQGPQFIFQYYEEEERQRGNFPDRFSGHQFPNYSSELNVNALLLGDSALYLCASSSTGVRDEQFFGPGTRLTVL.

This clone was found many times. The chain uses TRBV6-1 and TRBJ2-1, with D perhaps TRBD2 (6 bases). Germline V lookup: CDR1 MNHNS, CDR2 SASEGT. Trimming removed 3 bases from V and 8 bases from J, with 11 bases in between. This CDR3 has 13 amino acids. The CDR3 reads CASSDRGFHEQFF. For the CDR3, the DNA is TGTGCCAGCAGTGATCGGGGGTTTCATGAGCAGTTCTTC.

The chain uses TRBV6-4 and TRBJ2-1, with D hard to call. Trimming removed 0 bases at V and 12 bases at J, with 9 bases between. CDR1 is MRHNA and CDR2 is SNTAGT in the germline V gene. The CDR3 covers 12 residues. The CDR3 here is CASSDSVSRQFF. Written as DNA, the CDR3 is TGTGCCAGCAGTGACTCAGTCTCGAGGCAGTTCTTC.

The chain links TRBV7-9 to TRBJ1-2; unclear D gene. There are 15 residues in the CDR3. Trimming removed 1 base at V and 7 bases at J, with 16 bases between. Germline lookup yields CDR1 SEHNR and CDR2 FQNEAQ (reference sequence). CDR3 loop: CASSLGHAEARGYTF. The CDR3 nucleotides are TGTGCCAGCAGCTTAGGGCACGCAGAGGCCCGTGGCTACACCTTC.

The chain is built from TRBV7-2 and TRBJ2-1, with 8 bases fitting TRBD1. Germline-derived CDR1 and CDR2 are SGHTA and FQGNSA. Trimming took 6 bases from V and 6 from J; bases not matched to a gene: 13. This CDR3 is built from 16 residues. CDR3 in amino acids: CASRLIPGQVLNEQFF. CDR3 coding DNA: TGTGCCAGCAGACTCATTCCGGGACAGGTTCTCAATGAGCAGTTCTTC.

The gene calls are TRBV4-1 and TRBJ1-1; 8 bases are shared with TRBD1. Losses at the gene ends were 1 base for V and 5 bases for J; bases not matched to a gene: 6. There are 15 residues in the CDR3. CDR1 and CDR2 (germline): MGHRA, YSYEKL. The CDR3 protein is CASSQVQGARTEAFF. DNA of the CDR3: TGCGCCAGCAGCCAAGTCCAGGGGGCGAGGACTGAAGCTTTCTTT.

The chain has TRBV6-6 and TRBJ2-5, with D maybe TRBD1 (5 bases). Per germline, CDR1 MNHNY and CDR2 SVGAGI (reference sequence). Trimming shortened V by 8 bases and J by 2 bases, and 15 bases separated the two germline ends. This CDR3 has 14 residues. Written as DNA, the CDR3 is TGTGCCAGCCGGATGGGGCAGTTACAAGAGACCCAGTACTTC. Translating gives CASRMGQLQETQYF.

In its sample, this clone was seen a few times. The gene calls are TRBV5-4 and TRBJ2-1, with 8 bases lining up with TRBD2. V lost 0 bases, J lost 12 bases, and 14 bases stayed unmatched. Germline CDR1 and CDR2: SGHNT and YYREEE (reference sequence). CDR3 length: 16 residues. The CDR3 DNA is TGTGCCAGCAGCTTGGCGGGGCGGGAGGCTACCGGGGGGCAGTTCTTC. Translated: CASSLAGREATGGQFF. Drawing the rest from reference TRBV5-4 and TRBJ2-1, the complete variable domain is ETGVTQSPTHLIKTRGQQVTLRCSSQSGHNTVSWYQQALGQGPQFIFQYYREEENGRGNFPPRFSGLQFPNYSSELNVNALELDDSALYLCASSLAGREATGGQFFGPGTRLTVL.

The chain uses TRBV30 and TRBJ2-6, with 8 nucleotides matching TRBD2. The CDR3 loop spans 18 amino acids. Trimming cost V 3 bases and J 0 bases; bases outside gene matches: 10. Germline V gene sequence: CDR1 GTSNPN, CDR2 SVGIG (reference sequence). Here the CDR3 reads CAWRRSSGSHSGANVLTF. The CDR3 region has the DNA TGTGCCTGGAGGAGGTCTAGCGGGTCTCACTCTGGGGCCAACGTCCTGACTTTC.

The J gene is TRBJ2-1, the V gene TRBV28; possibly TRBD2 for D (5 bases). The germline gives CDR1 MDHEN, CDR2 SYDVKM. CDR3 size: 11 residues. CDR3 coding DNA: TGTGCTTCGAGAGGGTTGAGGGAGCAGTTCTTC. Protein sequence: CASRGLREQFF. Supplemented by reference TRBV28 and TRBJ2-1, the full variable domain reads DVKVTQSSRYLVKRTGEKVFLECVQDMDHENMFWYRQDPGLGLRLIYFSYDVKMKEKGDIPEGYSVSREKKERFSLILESASTNQTSMYLCASRGLREQFFGPGTRLTVL.

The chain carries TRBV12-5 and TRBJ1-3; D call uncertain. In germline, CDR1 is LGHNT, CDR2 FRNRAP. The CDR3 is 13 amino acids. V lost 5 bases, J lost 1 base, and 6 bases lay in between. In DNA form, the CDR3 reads TGTGCTAGTGGTCAGATTTCTGGAAACACCATATATTTT. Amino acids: CASGQISGNTIYF.

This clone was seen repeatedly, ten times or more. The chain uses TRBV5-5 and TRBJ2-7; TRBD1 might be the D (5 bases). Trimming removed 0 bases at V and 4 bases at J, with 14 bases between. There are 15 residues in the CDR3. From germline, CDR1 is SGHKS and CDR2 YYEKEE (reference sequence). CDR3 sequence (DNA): TGTGCCAGCAGCTTGGAGTTGGGGCGCGGATACGAGCAGTACTTC. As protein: CASSLELGRGYEQYF.

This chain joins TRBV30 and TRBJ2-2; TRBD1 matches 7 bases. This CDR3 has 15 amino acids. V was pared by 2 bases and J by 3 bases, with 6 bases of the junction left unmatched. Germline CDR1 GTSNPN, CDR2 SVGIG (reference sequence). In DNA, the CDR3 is TGTGCCTGGAGTAGAGGGGGCAGCGACACCGGGGAGCTGTTTTTT. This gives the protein CAWSRGGSDTGELFF.

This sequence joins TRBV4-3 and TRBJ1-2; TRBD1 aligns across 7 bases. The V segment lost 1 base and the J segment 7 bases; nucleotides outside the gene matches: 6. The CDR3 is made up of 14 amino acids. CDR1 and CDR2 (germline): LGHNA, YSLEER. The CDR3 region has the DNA TGCGCCAGCAGCCAAGTGGGGACAGAGTTTGGCTACACCTTC. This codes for CASSQVGTEFGYTF.

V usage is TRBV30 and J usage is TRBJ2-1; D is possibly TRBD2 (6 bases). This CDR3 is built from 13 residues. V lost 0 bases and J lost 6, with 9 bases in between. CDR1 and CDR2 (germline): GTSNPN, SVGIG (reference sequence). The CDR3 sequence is CAWSVISGNEQFF. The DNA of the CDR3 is TGTGCCTGGAGTGTAATTAGCGGCAATGAGCAGTTCTTC. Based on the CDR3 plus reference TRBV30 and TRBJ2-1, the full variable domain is SQTIHQWPATLVQPVGSPLSLECTVEGTSNPNLYWYRQAAGRGLQLLFYSVGIGQISSEVPQNLSASRPQDRQFILSSKKLLLSDSGFYLCAWSVISGNEQFFGPGTRLTVL.

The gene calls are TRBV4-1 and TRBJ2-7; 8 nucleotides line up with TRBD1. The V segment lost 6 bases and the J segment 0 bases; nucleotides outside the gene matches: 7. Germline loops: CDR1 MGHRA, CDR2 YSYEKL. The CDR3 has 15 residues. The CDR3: CASRDRDRSSYEQYF. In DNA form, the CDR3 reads TGCGCCAGCAGGGACCGGGACAGGAGCTCCTACGAGCAGTACTTC.

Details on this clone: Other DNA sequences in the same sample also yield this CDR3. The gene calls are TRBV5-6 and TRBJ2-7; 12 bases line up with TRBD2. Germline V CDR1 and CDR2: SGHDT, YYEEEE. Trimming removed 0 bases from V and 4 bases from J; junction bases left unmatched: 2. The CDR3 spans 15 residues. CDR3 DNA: TGTGCCAGCAGCTTGGGACTAGCGGGAGAATACGAGCAGTACTTC. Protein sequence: CASSLGLAGEYEQYF.

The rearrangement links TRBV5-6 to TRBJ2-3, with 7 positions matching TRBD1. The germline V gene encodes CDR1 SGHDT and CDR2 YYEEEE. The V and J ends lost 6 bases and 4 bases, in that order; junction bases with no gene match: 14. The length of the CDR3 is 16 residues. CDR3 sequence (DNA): TGTGCCAGCACCCCCGCTAAGGGGGCATTGTCAGATACGCAGTATTTT. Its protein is CASTPAKGALSDTQYF. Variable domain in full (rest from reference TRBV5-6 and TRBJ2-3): DAGVTQSPTHLIKTRGQQVTLRCSPKSGHDTVSWYQQALGQGPQFIFQYYEEEERQRGNFPDRFSGHQFPNYSSELNVNALLLGDSALYLCASTPAKGALSDTQYFGPGTRLTVL.

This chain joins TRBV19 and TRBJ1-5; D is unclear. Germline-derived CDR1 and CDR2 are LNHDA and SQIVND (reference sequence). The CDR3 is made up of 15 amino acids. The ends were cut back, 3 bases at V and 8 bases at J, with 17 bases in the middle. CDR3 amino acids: CASSISPGSKKPQHF. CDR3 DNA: TGTGCCAGTAGTATCTCCCCAGGCTCAAAGAAGCCCCAGCATTTT.